Listed here are 3 T cell receptor beta chains from one sample, sequenced in a study of T cells in Graves' hyperthyroidism and ophthalmopathy. The investigators amplified TCR beta CDR3 regions from RNA transcripts. Researchers ran a first-round RT-PCR on the TCR CDR3 using the HTBI primer set. TCRdb reprocessed the multiplex PCR reads with MiXCR, giving one entry per CDR3 protein. The sample lists 600,000 to 700,000 distinct CDR3 sequences; about 15% were seen once. Sequencing was carried out using blood. These receptors all come from a woman aged 35 to 49 with Graves' ophthalmopathy.

This clonotype was detected many times. The V call is TRBV6-1, the J call TRBJ2-2, with a possible D match to TRBD1 (6 bases). Germline CDR1 and CDR2: MNHNS and SASEGT. There are 15 residues in the CDR3. Trimming pared 5 bases from V and 7 bases from J, leaving 17 bases between. The DNA for the CDR3 is TGTGCCAGCAGTAGGGACACATCGTTATACGGGGAGCTGTTTTTT. Protein: CASSRDTSLYGELFF.

This clonotype was counted many times. The chain has TRBV29-1 and TRBJ1-2; the D gene is possibly TRBD1 (6 bases). Trimming took 6 bases from V and 4 from J, leaving 12 bases between them. Germline V gives CDR1 SQVTM, CDR2 ANQGSEA. CDR3 length equals 12 residues. CDR3 DNA: TGCAGCGTCGGGACACCGAGCTATGGCTACACCTTC. Its protein product is CSVGTPSYGYTF.

Ten or more counts support this clonotype. This rearrangement joins TRBV28 to TRBJ1-2, with 9 nucleotides matching TRBD1. Germline-derived CDR1 and CDR2 are MDHEN and SYDVKM. The ends lost 3 bases at V and 10 bases at J; junction bases unmatched: 6. The CDR3 covers 13 residues. The CDR3 region is CASSFRTGVVYTF. The CDR3 DNA sequence: TGTGCCAGCAGTTTTCGGACAGGGGTTGTCTACACCTTC.